Listed below are T cell receptor beta chains from one sample, sequenced in a study of Ad26.COV2.S vaccination and SARS-CoV-2 variants. Profiling relied on immunoSEQ multiplex PCR, and the TCRdb table lists in-frame clones only, not all of them. The sample yields some 250,000 clones, roughly 90% seen once. The sequenced sample was peripheral blood, obtained in a trial of Ad26.COV2.S vaccine versus placebo. These TCRs come from a person between 18 and 65 years old who received the Ad26.COV2.S COVID-19 vaccine or a placebo. Each CDR3 is given with its conserved first and last residue. The D gene is left open where the match is weak. Size tells how often a clone was seen (once, few, many) or the class of an expanded clone, and some rows leave it out.

CDR3 protein | CDR3 DNA | D gene | J gene | clone size | V gene
CASSMAASNSPLHF | TGTGCCAGTAGTATGGCAGCAAGTAATTCACCCCTCCACTTT | - | TRBJ1-6 | - | TRBV19
CASSEAPRGEADTQYF | TGTGCCAGCAGTGAAGCTCCCAGGGGGGAGGCGGATACGCAGTATTTT | - | TRBJ2-3 | - | TRBV6-1
CASSMGRETQETQYF | TGTGCCAGTAGTATGGGCAGGGAGACCCAAGAGACCCAGTACTTC | - | TRBJ2-5 | - | TRBV19
CASSNSGTGQETQYF | TGTGCCAGCAGTAACTCCGGGACAGGACAAGAGACCCAGTACTTC | TRBD1 | TRBJ2-5 | - | TRBV6-5
CASTEGGGGWYGYTF | TGTGCCAGCACCGAAGGGGGGGGCGGATGGTATGGCTACACCTTC | - | TRBJ1-2 | - | TRBV28
CASSGTLAGGNEQFF | TGTGCCAGCAGCGGGACCCTAGCGGGAGGCAATGAGCAGTTCTTC | TRBD2 | TRBJ2-1 | - | TRBV3-1/TRBV3-2
CASSLDRGGRWELFF | TGTGCCAGCAGCTTAGATCGGGGGGGCCGGTGGGAGCTGTTTTTT | TRBD2 | TRBJ2-2 | once | TRBV11-2
CASSQQGLPLHF | TGTGCCAGCAGCCAACAGGGGTTACCCCTCCACTTT | - | TRBJ1-6 | few | TRBV3-1/TRBV3-2
CASSIVLAANQPQHF | TGTGCCAGTAGTATAGTACTGGCAGCGAATCAGCCCCAGCATTTT | - | TRBJ1-5 | - | TRBV19
CASMHSYNSPLHF | TGTGCCAGCATGCACAGCTATAATTCACCCCTCCACTTT | - | TRBJ1-6 | - | TRBV2
CASSLGMNTEAFF | TGTGCCAGCAGCTTAGGGATGAACACTGAAGCTTTCTTT | - | TRBJ1-1 | once | TRBV7-2
CASSSYRDRVAKNIQYF | TGTGCCAGCTCATCGTACCGGGACAGGGTGGCCAAAAACATTCAGTACTTC | TRBD1 | TRBJ2-4 | - | TRBV18
CASSGGGSDTQYF | TGTGCCAGCAGCGGGGGCGGATCGGATACGCAGTATTTT | - | TRBJ2-3 | - | TRBV6-5
CASSEGSGVREQFF | TGTGCCAGCAGTGAAGGCAGTGGGGTGCGGGAGCAGTTCTTC | - | TRBJ2-1 | - | TRBV6-1
CASGKVGTEAFF | TGTGCCAGCGGCAAGGTAGGGACTGAAGCTTTCTTT | - | TRBJ1-1 | - | TRBV6-6
CAISEYSPGQGTGNTIYF | TGTGCCATCAGTGAGTATTCTCCGGGACAGGGGACTGGAAACACCATATATTTT | TRBD1 | TRBJ1-3 | - | TRBV10-3
CASSPTHGNLNSPLHF | TGTGCCAGCAGCCCTACTCATGGGAATCTCAATTCACCCCTCCACTTT | - | TRBJ1-6 | few | TRBV28
CASSSTGAGANVLTF | TGTGCCAGCAGTTCGACAGGGGCTGGGGCCAACGTCCTGACTTTC | TRBD1 | TRBJ2-6 | - | TRBV28
CATSPIQRQGHEQFF | TGTGCCACCAGCCCCATCCAAAGACAGGGCCATGAGCAGTTCTTC | TRBD1 | TRBJ2-1 | - | TRBV15
CASSEWEAGGTQYF | TGTGCCAGCAGTGAATGGGAAGCGGGAGGGACCCAGTACTTC | TRBD2 | TRBJ2-5 | - | TRBV6-1
CASGPGTSYEQYF | TGTGCCAGCGGGCCGGGAACGTCCTACGAGCAGTACTTC | - | TRBJ2-7 | - | TRBV5-4
CASSAVAGGYYEQYF | TGTGCCAGCAGCGCTGTAGCGGGAGGTTACTACGAGCAGTACTTC | TRBD2 | TRBJ2-7 | - | TRBV9